The rows below give T cell receptor beta chains drawn from one sample of a study of cytomegalovirus exposure and HLA in healthy donors. Some clones are missing from TCRdb's copy, which holds only in-frame ones; the method was immunoSEQ multiplex PCR. The data show 90,000 to 130,000 clones, around 84% seen once. Sample: PBMCs. These receptors all come from a man aged 30 to 45 in good health and CMV-seropositive. The CDR3 runs from the conserved cysteine through the conserved F or W.

CDR3: CATSREKLHQETQYF
V: TRBV15
J: TRBJ2-5

CDR3: CASSLGRQGKSPLHF
V: TRBV5-6
J: TRBJ1-6

CDR3: CAWSVNPADTQYF
V: TRBV30
J: TRBJ2-3

CDR3: CASSLSVQGPGNTIYF
V: TRBV28
J: TRBJ1-3

CDR3: CATDSINYGYTF
V: TRBV13
J: TRBJ1-2

CDR3: CASSLYGRRGPRYGNTIYF
V: TRBV5-1
J: TRBJ1-3

CDR3: CASSPPGSGRNTDTQYF
V: TRBV18
J: TRBJ2-3

CDR3: CASRRLDEQFF
V: TRBV5-4
J: TRBJ2-1

CDR3: CASSVGLAGGLNIQYF
V: TRBV9
J: TRBJ2-4

CDR3: CATSRVMEGVQPQHF
V: TRBV15
J: TRBJ1-5

CDR3: CASSLSDRSLSTDTQYF
V: TRBV4-1
J: TRBJ2-3

CDR3: CASRLAGVAETQYF
V: TRBV5-1
J: TRBJ2-5

CDR3: CASSPLRGPLAPQHF
V: TRBV6-1
J: TRBJ1-5

CDR3: CASSFGTGRSTDTQYF
V: TRBV28
J: TRBJ2-3